This is a list of T cell receptor beta chains from one sample in a study of T-cell reconstitution after alpha-beta-depleted transplantation in children. TCRdb reanalysed the PCR reads using MiXCR and keeps one entry per CDR3 protein. The table lists some 440,000 distinct CDR3 sequences, 15% to 20% of them singletons, with 25% to 35% in the top ten. The sequenced sample was PBMCs, mostly from graft donor cells, obtained 360 days after TCRalphabeta/CD19-depleted stem cell transplant. Source of these receptors: a boy in the first two years of life who had a stem cell transplant for Wiskott-Aldrich syndrome, so the T cells may come from the graft donor. Both conserved end residues are part of each CDR3. Each record gives: D gene, J gene, V gene, clone size, CDR3 DNA, CDR3 protein. The D gene is left open where the match is weak. Where a row states a size, it is once, few, many or the class of an expanded clone; other rows omit it.

- | TRBJ2-2 | TRBV7-8 | few | TGTGCCAGCAGCCCCTGGGGTGGGAGAAGTGGTGGGGAGCTGTTTTTT | CASSPWGGRSGGELFF
- | TRBJ2-5 | TRBV7-2 | - | TGTGCCAGCAGCTCCTCCAACGGACTACCCATAACCCAGTACTTC | CASSSSNGLPITQYF
TRBD1 | TRBJ2-5 | TRBV28 | few | TGTGCCAGCAGTCCCCACAAAAAGACAGGGAGTGAGACCCAGTACTTC | CASSPHKKTGSETQYF
TRBD1 | TRBJ2-4 | TRBV20-1 | - | TGCAGTGCCCGTGGACAGGGAAACATTCAGTACTTC | CSARGQGNIQYF
TRBD2 | TRBJ2-1 | TRBV5-1 | few | TGCGCCAGCAGCATCGGGGGGAATGAGCAGTTCTTC | CASSIGGNEQFF
- | TRBJ2-1 | TRBV11-2 | - | TGTGCCAGCAGCTTAGCCGCCCTAGTGCAGTTCTTC | CASSLAALVQFF
TRBD2 | TRBJ2-1 | TRBV27 | - | TGTGCCAGCAGTGGATATAGCGGGGGACCTCCTTACAATGAGCAGTTCTTC | CASSGYSGGPPYNEQFF
- | TRBJ2-7 | TRBV7-8 | few | TGTGCCAGCAGCTGGATTACAGGCCTACCCTCCTACGAGCAGTACTTC | CASSWITGLPSYEQYF
TRBD1 | TRBJ2-1 | TRBV10-3 | - | TGTGCCATCAGTCGGGACAGGCCCTACAATGAGCAGTTCTTC | CAISRDRPYNEQFF
TRBD1 | TRBJ2-1 | TRBV7-9 | - | TGTGCCAGCAGCGCCCGGGACAGGGGGTACAATGAGCAGTTCTTC | CASSARDRGYNEQFF
- | TRBJ2-1 | TRBV5-1 | few | TGCGCCAGCAGCCTTAAATTAGGGTTAGACCACAATGAGCAGTTCTTC | CASSLKLGLDHNEQFF
TRBD1 | TRBJ2-5 | TRBV28 | - | TGTGCCAGCAGTTTCCAGTACCGGGACAGGGACCAAGAGACCCAGTACTTC | CASSFQYRDRDQETQYF
TRBD2 | TRBJ2-7 | TRBV29-1 | - | TGCAGCGTTCTAGCGGGAGGGCCCTACGAGCAGTACTTC | CSVLAGGPYEQYF
TRBD1 | TRBJ1-4 | TRBV11-2 | - | TGTGCCAGCAGCTTAGGACAGGGCTCCGCGTTACAATTCGGAAAACTGTTTTTT | CASSLGQGSALQFGKLFF
TRBD2 | TRBJ2-1 | TRBV7-9 | few | TGTGCCAGCAGCTTAGCGGGGACTACTCCCTACAATGAGCAGTTCTTC | CASSLAGTTPYNEQFF
- | TRBJ2-7 | TRBV5-6 | - | TGTGCCAGCAGCTTGGATTTAGGTCCCTCTCTCTACGAGCAGTACTTC | CASSLDLGPSLYEQYF
- | TRBJ2-7 | TRBV4-1 | few | TGCGCCAGCAGCCTAAGGGAAGGTGCGTGGGAATTCTACGAGCAGTACTTC | CASSLREGAWEFYEQYF
- | TRBJ2-7 | TRBV2 | few | TGTGCCAGCCTGTCCCCCCCGGATACCTACGAGCAGTACTTC | CASLSPPDTYEQYF
TRBD1 | TRBJ2-5 | TRBV20-1 | - | TGCAGTGCTAGGCTGGACAGGGGGCGCGGGGAGACCCAGTACTTC | CSARLDRGRGETQYF
TRBD2 | TRBJ2-2 | TRBV12-3/TRBV12-4 | few | TGTGCCAGCAGACAGACTAGCGGGATCAACACCGGGGAGCTGTTTTTT | CASRQTSGINTGELFF
TRBD2 | TRBJ2-1 | TRBV11-2 | few | TGTGCCAGCAGTCCCGGGACTAGCGGGAGGCCGGGGTTCAATGAGCAGTTCTTC | CASSPGTSGRPGFNEQFF
- | TRBJ2-5 | TRBV28 | - | TGTGCCAGCAGTCCTAGCCCCTGGGACCGTCAAGAGACCCAGTACTTC | CASSPSPWDRQETQYF
- | TRBJ2-3 | TRBV4-2 | - | TGTGCCAGCAGCCAAAGGAGTTTAGATACGCAGTATTTT | CASSQRSLDTQYF
- | TRBJ2-1 | TRBV27 | - | TGTGCCAGCAGCGATCTAAGGGTATCCTACAATGAGCAGTTCTTC | CASSDLRVSYNEQFF
TRBD2 | TRBJ2-7 | TRBV20-1 | few | TGCAGTGCTCCAAGGGGCGGGGGATCCTACGAGCAGTACTTC | CSAPRGGGSYEQYF
TRBD2 | TRBJ2-4 | TRBV6-2/TRBV6-3 | - | TGTGCCAGCAGTCCCGGTTGGGGACTAGCGGGAGTCTTGGCCAAAAACATTCAGTACTTC | CASSPGWGLAGVLAKNIQYF
- | TRBJ1-5 | TRBV19 | few | TGTGCCAGTAGTATCGAGCGAGATCAGCCCCAGCATTTT | CASSIERDQPQHF
- | TRBJ2-7 | TRBV5-1 | few | TGCGCCAGCAGCCCTGACACCTACTCCTACGAGCAGTACTTC | CASSPDTYSYEQYF
- | TRBJ2-3 | TRBV2 | - | TGTGCCACTGAGGACGGGGGCACAGATACGCAGTATTTT | CATEDGGTDTQYF